There are a few counts of the clone carrying this T cell receptor (beta chain). Its matching antigen is unknown. This sample stems from a study of blood T cells in healthy people across ages. Study results and caveats: Higher diversity and more naive CD4+ cells were features of long-lived donors, compared to aged donors.

This CDR3 comprises 14 residues. Trimming stripped 8 bases from V and 2 bases from J, with 15 bases between. In germline, CDR1 is LNHNV, CDR2 YYDKDF (reference sequence). The use of a sample-barcoded 5' primer and a J-beta primer mix characterized a second PCR of roughly 6 to 11 cycles. A template-switch adaptor that had 12 random nucleotides put a tag on each cDNA molecule. The study obtained at least 3 million CDR3-containing paired-end reads from every sample. One entry per CDR3 protein results from TCRdb running MiXCR on the 5' RACE reads. The sample has about 1.4 million distinct CDR3 sequences; 59% are singletons.

The sequencing sample was made of blood. The source of this sequence is a man between 18 and 35 years old in good health. This rearrangement joins TRBV15 to TRBJ2-5; TRBD2 might be the D (6 bases). CDR3 amino acids: CATADGGGQETQYF. CDR3 nucleotides: TGTGCCACCGCCGACGGAGGAGGGCAAGAGACCCAGTACTTC.